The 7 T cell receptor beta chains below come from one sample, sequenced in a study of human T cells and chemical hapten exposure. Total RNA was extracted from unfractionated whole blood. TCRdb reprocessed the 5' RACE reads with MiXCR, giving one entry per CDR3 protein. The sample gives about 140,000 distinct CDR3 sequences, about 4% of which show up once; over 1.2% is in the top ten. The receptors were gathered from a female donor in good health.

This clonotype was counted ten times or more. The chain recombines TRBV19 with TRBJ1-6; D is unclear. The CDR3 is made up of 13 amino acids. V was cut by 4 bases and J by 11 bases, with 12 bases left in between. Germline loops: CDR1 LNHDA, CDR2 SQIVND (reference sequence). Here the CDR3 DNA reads TGTGCCAGTAGTAGCGCCCCCGGGACACCCCTCCACTTT. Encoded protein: CASSSAPGTPLHF. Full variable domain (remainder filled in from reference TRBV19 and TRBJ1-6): DGGITQSPKYLFRKEGQNVTLSCEQNLNHDAMYWYRQDPGQGLRLIYYSQIVNDFQKGDIAEGYSVSREKKESFPLTVTSAQKNPTAFYLCASSSAPGTPLHFGNGTRLTVT.

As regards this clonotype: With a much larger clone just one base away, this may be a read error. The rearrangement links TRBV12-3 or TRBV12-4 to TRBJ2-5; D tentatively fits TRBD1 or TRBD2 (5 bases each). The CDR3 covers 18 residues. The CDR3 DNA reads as TGTGCCAGCTGTTTACAATTCGGGGCAGGGTCGCCCCAAGAGACCCAGTACTTC. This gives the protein CASCLQFGAGSPQETQYF.

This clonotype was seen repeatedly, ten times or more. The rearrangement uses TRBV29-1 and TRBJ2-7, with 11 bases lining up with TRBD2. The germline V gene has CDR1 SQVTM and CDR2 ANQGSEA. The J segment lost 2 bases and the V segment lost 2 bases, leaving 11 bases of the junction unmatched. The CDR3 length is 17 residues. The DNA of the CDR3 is TGCAGCGTTGAACGTTGGACTAGCGGGTTGGGGGCCTACGAGCAGTACTTC. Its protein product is CSVERWTSGLGAYEQYF.

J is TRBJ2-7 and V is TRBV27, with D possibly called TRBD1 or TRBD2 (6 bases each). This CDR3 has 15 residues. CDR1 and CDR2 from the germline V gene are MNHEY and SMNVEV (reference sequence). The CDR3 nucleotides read TGTGCCAGCAAGGGGGGAACAACCGGGGTCTACGAGCAGGACGTA. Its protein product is CASKGGTTGVYEQDV.

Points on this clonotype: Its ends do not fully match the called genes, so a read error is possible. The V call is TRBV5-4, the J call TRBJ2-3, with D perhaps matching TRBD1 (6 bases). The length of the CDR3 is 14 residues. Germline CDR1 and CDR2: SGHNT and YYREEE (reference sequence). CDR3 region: CASSLGAATDTQYF. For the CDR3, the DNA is TGCGCCAGCAGCTTGGGGGCCGCTACAGATACGCAGTATTTT.

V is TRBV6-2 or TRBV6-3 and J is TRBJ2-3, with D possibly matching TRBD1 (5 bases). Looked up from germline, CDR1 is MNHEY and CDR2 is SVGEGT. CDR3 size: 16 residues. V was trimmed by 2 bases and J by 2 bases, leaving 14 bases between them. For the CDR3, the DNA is TGTGCCAGCAGTTACGTAGGGGATTGGGACACAGATACGCAGTATTTT. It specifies CASSYVGDWDTDTQYF.

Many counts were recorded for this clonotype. DNA of the CDR3: TGTGCCTGGAGTGTACGGGGGACAGGGTGGACAGATACGCAGTATTTT. It codes for CAWSVRGTGWTDTQYF. This rearrangement joins TRBV30 to TRBJ2-3, with 9 bases matching TRBD1. The CDR3 loop spans 16 amino acids. Germline CDR1 is GTSNPN and CDR2 is SVGIG (reference sequence). V lost 0 bases to trimming and J lost 3 bases; unmatched junction nucleotides: 7.